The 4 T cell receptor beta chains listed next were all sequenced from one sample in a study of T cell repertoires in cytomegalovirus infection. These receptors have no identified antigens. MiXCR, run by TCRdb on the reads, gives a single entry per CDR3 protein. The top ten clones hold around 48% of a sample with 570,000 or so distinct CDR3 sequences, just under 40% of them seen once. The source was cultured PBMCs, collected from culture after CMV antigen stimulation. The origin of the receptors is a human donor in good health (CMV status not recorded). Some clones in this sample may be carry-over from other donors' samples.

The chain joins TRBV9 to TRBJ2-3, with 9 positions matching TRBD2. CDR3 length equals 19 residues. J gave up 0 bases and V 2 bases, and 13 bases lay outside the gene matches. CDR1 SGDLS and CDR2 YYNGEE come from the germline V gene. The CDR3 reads CASSVLGGRATCSTDTQYF. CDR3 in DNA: TGTGCCAGCAGCGTCCTTGGCGGGAGGGCCACATGTAGCACAGATACGCAGTATTTT.

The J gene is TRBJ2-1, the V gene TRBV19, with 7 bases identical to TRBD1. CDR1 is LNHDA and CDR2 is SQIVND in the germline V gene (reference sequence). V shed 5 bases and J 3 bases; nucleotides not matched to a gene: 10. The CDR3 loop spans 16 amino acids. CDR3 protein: CASSGRQGSYYNEQFF. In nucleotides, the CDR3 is TGTGCCAGTAGTGGTCGACAGGGATCTTACTACAATGAGCAGTTCTTC.

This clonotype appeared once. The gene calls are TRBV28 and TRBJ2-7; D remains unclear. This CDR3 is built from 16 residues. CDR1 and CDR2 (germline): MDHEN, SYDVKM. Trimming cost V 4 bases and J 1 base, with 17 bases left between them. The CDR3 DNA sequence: TGTGCCAGCAGTTCCCGAGGCGCCACCAGATCCTACGAGCAGTACTTC. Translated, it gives CASSSRGATRSYEQYF.

CDR3 region: CASTRPTGNLRLSSYEQYF. Written as DNA, the CDR3 is TGTGCCAGCACCCGCCCCACAGGTAACCTTCGACTGAGCTCCTACGAGCAGTACTTC. The gene calls are TRBV6-2 or TRBV6-3 and TRBJ2-7; a possible D gene is TRBD1 (5 bases). Trimming removed 7 bases at V and 0 bases at J, with 28 bases between. The length of the CDR3 is 19 residues. CDR1 and CDR2 (germline): MNHEY, SVGEGT.